Presented here are 20 T cell receptor beta chains from one specimen sequenced in a study of naive and memory T cell subsets (TCRdb year 2017). The library was prepared using UMI-ligation and nested PCR. The instrument was an Illumina MiSeq. To cover both TRBC1 and TRBC2, the beta constant-region primer consisted of an equimolar mix of two oligonucleotides. Four rounds of PCR were used to amplify ligated cDNA, with nested alpha and beta constant-region primers being used together with the SP2 primer. Starting from the raw public reads, TCRdb applied fastp trimming at Q25, assembled clones with MiXCR and retained in-frame beta chains. For every CDR3 protein sequence, its rows merge into one entry that carries the most common genes and DNA. Counted in this sample were 100,000 to 150,000 distinct CDR3 sequences; 36% of them appeared once. Of the sample, 0.9% is held by the ten largest clones. The sample taken for sequencing was central memory CD4+ T cells from blood. Per the publication, the cell subset or site label means: central memory, CD45RA- CD27+. These receptors all stem from a human donor in good health.

This clonotype was counted at least ten times. The CDR3 nucleotides are TGCAGCGTTGTAAAAGATACGCAGTATTTT. It is translated as CSVVKDTQYF. This chain joins TRBV29-1 and TRBJ2-3; D remains ambiguous. V was shortened by 4 bases and J by 5 bases, with 4 bases between the two germline ends. Germline CDR1 reads SQVTM; CDR2 reads ANQGSEA. The CDR3 sequence is 10 residues long.

The V and J genes are TRBV27 and TRBJ2-1; D may be TRBD2 (6 bases). The CDR3 length is 17 residues. The germline CDR1 and CDR2 sequences are MNHEY and SMNVEV (reference sequence). Trimming pared 3 bases from V and 10 bases from J, leaving 25 bases between. The DNA of the CDR3 is TGTGCCAGCAGTTTTTGGACTCTTCGGGACTCGCTCAAGGAGCAGTTCTTC. This sequence encodes CASSFWTLRDSLKEQFF.

In its sample, this clonotype was seen a few times. This chain connects TRBV12-2 to TRBJ2-1; the D call TRBD2 from the table was never checked on the DNA. TRBV12-2 is described as a pseudogene. The CDR3 is 17 residues long. In DNA form, the CDR3 reads TGTGCAAGTCGCTTAAATCGAGGACTAGCGGGTCTCAATGAGCAGTTCTTC. Protein product: CASRLNRGLAGLNEQFF.

This clonotype was counted many times. The chain uses TRBV6-5 and TRBJ2-7; D is unclear. The CDR3 has 13 amino acids. The V end was cut by 3 bases, the J end by 3 bases, with 9 bases between. The germline V gene has CDR1 MNHEY and CDR2 SVGAGI. This chain's CDR3 is CASSYSRVYEQYF. CDR3 sequence (DNA): TGTGCCAGCAGTTATAGTCGAGTCTACGAGCAGTACTTC.

The V and J genes are TRBV12-3 or TRBV12-4 and TRBJ2-3; TRBD2 aligns across 9 bases. V dropped 6 bases and J dropped 2; count of bases not matched to a gene: 9. The CDR3 covers 16 residues. The DNA for the CDR3 is TGTGCCAGCAGCCCGGGACTAGCCATATTCACAGATACGCAGTATTTT. It codes for CASSPGLAIFTDTQYF.

This clonotype appeared a few times. V and J are TRBV5-6 and TRBJ1-5; TRBD1 agrees at 7 bases. The V gene end was trimmed by 2 bases and the J gene end by 3 bases; junction bases not matched to a gene: 5. CDR1 and CDR2 (germline): SGHDT, YYEEEE. The CDR3 runs to 15 residues. The CDR3 region has the DNA TGTGCCAGCAGCTTATTACAGGGGCCCAATCAGCCCCAGCATTTT. This codes for CASSLLQGPNQPQHF.

This clonotype was counted a single time. The V and J genes are TRBV20-1 and TRBJ1-1; perhaps TRBD1 as D (6 bases). Trimming shortened V by 5 bases and J by 5 bases, and 18 bases separated the two germline ends. The CDR3 consists of 14 residues. Germline CDR1 reads DFQATT; CDR2 reads SNEGSKA (reference sequence). The CDR3 DNA reads as TGCAGTGCTTATAGCAGGGGAGGGATGACTGAAGCTTTCTTT. It is translated as CSAYSRGGMTEAFF.

The gene calls are TRBV20-1 and TRBJ1-1; a weak D match, TRBD1 (6 bases). This CDR3 spans 13 amino acids. The ends were cut back, 1 base at V and 5 bases at J, with 11 bases in the middle. Per germline, CDR1 DFQATT and CDR2 SNEGSKA (reference sequence). The CDR3 reads CSARVQGRTEAFF. The CDR3 coding sequence is TGCAGTGCTAGAGTACAGGGCAGAACTGAAGCTTTCTTT.

This clonotype was seen only a few times. The chain joins TRBV29-1 to TRBJ2-5; D unclear. The V end lost 3 bases, the J end lost 3 bases, and 2 bases lay between the germline ends. This CDR3 spans 10 amino acids. Germline CDR1 SQVTM, CDR2 ANQGSEA. The CDR3 DNA reads TGCAGCGTTGAGGAAGAGACCCAGTACTTC. Protein product: CSVEEETQYF.

This clonotype was seen a few times. This chain connects TRBV27 to TRBJ2-5; 9 nucleotides match TRBD1. This CDR3 region has 16 residues. Germline V gene lookup returns CDR1 MNHEY and CDR2 SMNVEV (reference sequence). Trimming at V came to 5 bases and at J to 4 bases, leaving 11 bases not matched to a gene. As DNA, the CDR3 is TGTGCCAGCAGTCAGGCCGGGACAGGGAATGGAGAGACCCAGTACTTC. This sequence encodes CASSQAGTGNGETQYF.

V usage is TRBV5-1 and J usage is TRBJ2-1, with D possibly matching TRBD1 (6 bases). V was pared by 3 bases and J by 0 bases, with 10 bases between. This CDR3 region has 15 residues. CDR1 SGHRS and CDR2 YFSETQ come from the germline V gene. CDR3 nucleotide sequence: TGCGCCAGCAGCTCCACAGGGACCTCCTACAATGAGCAGTTCTTC. Its translation: CASSSTGTSYNEQFF.

The chain employs TRBV13 and TRBJ2-3, with 7 bases that match TRBD2. The CDR3 consists of 13 residues. Per the germline V gene, CDR1 is PRHDT and CDR2 is FYEKMQ (reference sequence). The J segment lost 4 bases and the V segment lost 4 bases, leaving 2 bases of the junction unmatched. The CDR3 DNA reads TGTGCCAGCAGCTCAGGGAGGGCAGATACGCAGTATTTT. Protein: CASSSGRADTQYF.

This chain connects TRBV30 to TRBJ2-2; the match to TRBD1 covers 7 bases. V shed 3 bases and J 4 bases; nucleotides not matched to a gene: 2. Germline V lookup: CDR1 GTSNPN, CDR2 SVGIG (reference sequence). This CDR3 has 13 amino acids. CDR3 protein: CAWRQGSTGELFF. CDR3 nucleotides: TGTGCCTGGAGACAGGGGTCCACCGGGGAGCTGTTTTTT.

This clonotype was seen a handful of times. The rearrangement uses TRBV7-2 and TRBJ1-1; the D is unclear. V was clipped by 1 base and J by 8 bases, with 8 bases between them. The germline gives CDR1 SGHTA, CDR2 FQGNSA. The CDR3 totals 12 residues. The CDR3 loop reads CASSLVRREAFF. The CDR3 DNA reads TGTGCCAGCAGCTTAGTAAGAAGGGAAGCTTTCTTT.

This clonotype was seen more than once but under ten times. The chain combines TRBV20-1 with TRBJ1-6; D is unclear. The CDR3 has 14 residues. CDR1 and CDR2 from the germline V gene are DFQATT and SNEGSKA (reference sequence). Trimming removed 0 bases from V and 10 bases from J, with 13 bases in between. In DNA, the CDR3 is TGCAGTGCTAGAGATCCCCTTAGGGCATCACCCCTCCACTTT. Translated, it gives CSARDPLRASPLHF.

This chain joins TRBV19 and TRBJ2-6; D uncertain. The CDR3 runs to 14 residues. Germline assignment: CDR1 LNHDA and CDR2 SQIVND (reference sequence). V was trimmed by 5 bases and J by 2 bases, leaving 7 bases between them. The chain's CDR3 is CASSEPPGANVLTF. The CDR3 nucleotides are TGTGCCAGTAGTGAGCCCCCTGGGGCCAACGTCCTGACTTTC.

This clonotype was counted a few times. The chain employs TRBV10-2 and TRBJ2-4; D remains ambiguous. Trimming removed 6 bases from V and 1 base from J, with 7 bases in between. This CDR3 contains 13 residues. Germline assignment: CDR1 WSHSY and CDR2 SAAADI. CDR3 DNA: TGCGCCAGCAGCCCTGGGGCCAAAAACATTCAGTACTTC. As protein: CASSPGAKNIQYF.

The CDR3 loop reads CASSQHRTGADNEQFF. The DNA for the CDR3 is TGTGCCAGCAGTCAACACCGGACAGGGGCCGACAATGAGCAGTTCTTC. V gene TRBV5-8 combines with J gene TRBJ2-1; 9 bases agree with TRBD1. The CDR3 totals 16 residues. The V gene end was trimmed by 5 bases and the J gene end by 5 bases; junction bases not matched to a gene: 11. Germline CDR1 and CDR2: SGHTS and YDEGEE.

This clonotype was counted a single time. The chain joins TRBV27 to TRBJ1-2; no clear D. The germline V gene has CDR1 MNHEY and CDR2 SMNVEV (reference sequence). Trimming removed 5 bases from V and 0 bases from J, with 10 bases in between. The CDR3 covers 14 residues. As DNA, the CDR3 is TGTGCCAGCAGTCCTCGGTCAGCTAACTATGGCTACACCTTC. Its translation: CASSPRSANYGYTF.

Ten or more counts support this clonotype. The chain carries TRBV11-2 and TRBJ2-3, with D perhaps TRBD2 (5 bases). Trimming removed 1 base at V and 3 bases at J, with 11 bases between. The CDR3 is made up of 15 amino acids. Germline values: CDR1 SGHAT, CDR2 FQNNGV. CDR3: CASSLGESGTDTQYF. The CDR3 DNA follows: TGTGCCAGCAGCTTAGGGGAGAGTGGTACAGATACGCAGTATTTT.